A single sample is the source of the 9 T cell receptor beta chains below, sequenced in a study of T-cell reconstitution after alpha-beta-depleted transplantation in children. A TCRbeta library incorporating unique molecular identifiers was prepared. Each CDR3 protein gets one entry after TCRdb re-called the PCR reads with MiXCR. There are about 300,000 distinct CDR3 sequences in the sample; about a tenth occur only once, and 7% to 9.5% lies in the top ten. The input for sequencing was PBMCs, taken before TCRalphabeta/CD19-depleted stem cell transplant. The origin of the receptors is a boy in the first two years of life with acute myeloid leukemia, due to receive a stem cell transplant.

This clonotype was seen at least ten times. This chain joins TRBV6-5 and TRBJ2-3; 9 positions agree with TRBD1. V shed 7 bases and J 5 bases; nucleotides not matched to a gene: 4. CDR1 and CDR2 (germline): MNHEY, SVGAGI. The CDR3 is 13 amino acids. This CDR3 is CASKGQGGDTQYF. In nucleotides, the CDR3 is TGTGCCAGCAAGGGACAGGGCGGAGATACGCAGTATTTT.

This clonotype was picked up a small number of times. The DNA for the CDR3 is TGTGCCAGCAGCCCAGGGTGGGACAATCAGCCCCAGCATTTT. It codes for CASSPGWDNQPQHF. The chain is built from TRBV7-9 and TRBJ1-5; a possible D gene is TRBD1 (5 bases). V was shortened by 5 bases and J by 3 bases, with 11 bases between the two germline ends. Germline V lookup: CDR1 SEHNR, CDR2 FQNEAQ (reference sequence). The CDR3 spans 14 residues.

This chain joins TRBV14 and TRBJ1-2; D not resolved. V lost 0 bases to trimming and J lost 3 bases, with 5 bases between them. This CDR3 spans 13 amino acids. CDR1 is SGHDN, CDR2 FVKESK, per germline. This CDR3 reads CASSQEEYYGYTF. As DNA, the CDR3 is TGTGCCAGCAGCCAAGAAGAGTACTATGGCTACACCTTC.

This clonotype appeared many times. V usage is TRBV5-1 and J usage is TRBJ2-5; D tentatively fits TRBD1 or TRBD2 (6 bases each). This CDR3 spans 16 amino acids. CDR1 is SGHRS, CDR2 YFSETQ, per germline. Trimming removed 1 base from V and 6 bases from J, with 19 bases in between. CDR3 in amino acids: CASSLWGARDEKTQYF. The CDR3 nucleotides are TGCGCCAGCAGCTTGTGGGGGGCACGCGACGAGAAGACCCAGTACTTC.

The chain is built from TRBV28 and TRBJ2-5; weak D call: TRBD2 (5 bases). CDR1 and CDR2 from the germline V gene are MDHEN and SYDVKM. The CDR3 is 15 residues long. The V end lost 8 bases, the J end lost 9 bases, and 25 bases lay between the germline ends. The CDR3 loop is CASFKPDYGEAAQYF. CDR3 bases: TGTGCCAGCTTTAAACCTGACTACGGGGAAGCGGCCCAGTACTTC.

This chain joins TRBV7-3 and TRBJ1-1; D gene ambiguous. CDR3 length: 13 residues. The V gene's germline CDR1 is SGHTA and CDR2 FQGTGA. V lost 0 bases and J lost 6, with 8 bases in between. CDR3 loop: CASSLTPGAEAFF. Here the CDR3 DNA reads TGTGCCAGCAGCTTAACCCCCGGAGCTGAAGCTTTCTTT.

This chain connects TRBV6-6 to TRBJ2-5; no reliable D call. The CDR3 runs 12 residues. V lost 1 base, J lost 3 bases, and 3 bases lay in between. Germline V gene lookup returns CDR1 MNHNY and CDR2 SVGAGI (reference sequence). CDR3 DNA: TGTGCCAGCAGTTACTTGGAAGAGACCCAGTACTTC. Protein product: CASSYLEETQYF.

This rearrangement joins TRBV7-9 to TRBJ1-4; tentatively, D is TRBD1 (6 bases). The V end lost 6 bases, the J end lost 6 bases, and 14 bases lay between the germline ends. CDR3 length: 14 residues. Germline V lookup: CDR1 SEHNR, CDR2 FQNEAQ (reference sequence). The chain's CDR3 is CASRIAGDDEKLFF. In nucleotides, the CDR3 is TGTGCCAGCAGAATAGCAGGGGATGATGAAAAACTGTTTTTT.

V is TRBV30 and J is TRBJ1-4; 12 bases agree with TRBD1. Germline CDR1 reads GTSNPN; CDR2 reads SVGIG (reference sequence). After removal of 5 bases from V and 0 bases from J, the junction contained 4 bases not matched to a gene. The CDR3 is 16 residues long. CDR3 protein: CAWGTGGPSTNEKLFF. The CDR3 region has the DNA TGTGCCTGGGGGACAGGGGGCCCCTCAACTAATGAAAAACTGTTTTTT. The variable domain in full, completed from reference TRBV30 and TRBJ1-4, reads SQTIHQWPATLVQPVGSPLSLECTVEGTSNPNLYWYRQAAGRGLQLLFYSVGIGQISSEVPQNLSASRPQDRQFILSSKKLLLSDSGFYLCAWGTGGPSTNEKLFFGSGTQLSVL.